The 11 T cell receptor beta chains below were found in one sample sequenced in a study of blood T cell repertoires in COVID-19 (dated by TCRdb to the early 2020s). Libraries were built with the immunoSEQ multiplex PCR assay. Not all clones reach the TCRdb copy of this immuneACCESS table, which keeps in-frame sequences only. Checked studies attribute under half of the gap to unresolved V genes and leave the rest unexplained. The sample table holds 120,000 to 150,000 clones, of which 84% were seen once. The ten largest clonotypes hold 4.5% to 6% of the sample. Material for sequencing was PBMCs or T cells enriched from blood (not recorded which). The receptor set was obtained from a woman aged 45-65 years who had been exposed to COVID-19.

The chain links TRBV27 to TRBJ1-5; D is undetermined. This CDR3 comprises 13 residues. The V and J ends lost 5 bases and 4 bases respectively, with 9 bases between them. Looked up from germline, CDR1 is MNHEY and CDR2 is SMNVEV (reference sequence). In DNA, the CDR3 is TGTGCCAGCAGTCGGGCGGGGAATCAGCCCCAGCATTTT. It specifies CASSRAGNQPQHF.

The chain links TRBV2 to TRBJ2-1, with TRBD1 matching over 12 bases. The V and J ends lost 7 bases and 7 bases, in that order; junction bases with no gene match: 5. CDR3 length equals 14 residues. CDR1 is SNHLY and CDR2 is FYNNEI in the germline V gene. CDR3 sequence reads: CASMGQGAWNEQFF. CDR3 in DNA: TGTGCCAGCATGGGACAGGGGGCTTGGAATGAGCAGTTCTTC.

The gene calls are TRBV7-2 and TRBJ1-4, with D possibly TRBD1 on 6 matching bases. CDR1 SGHTA and CDR2 FQGNSA come from the germline V gene. V lost 5 bases and J lost 2, with 9 bases in between. The CDR3 loop spans 14 amino acids. DNA of the CDR3: TGTGCCAGCAGCGCCACAGGGACTAATGAAAAACTGTTTTTT. The encoded protein is CASSATGTNEKLFF.

The J gene is TRBJ1-1, the V gene TRBV5-1; TRBD1 agrees at 8 bases. CDR3 length: 15 residues. Germline CDR1 reads SGHRS; CDR2 reads YFSETQ. J was trimmed by 1 base and V by 4 bases; bases with no gene match: 6. The CDR3 spells CASSLQGGANTEAFF. The CDR3 DNA reads TGCGCCAGCAGCCTACAGGGGGGGGCGAACACTGAAGCTTTCTTT.

The chain recombines TRBV5-4 with TRBJ2-5, with TRBD2 as a possible D gene (7 bases). The germline V gene has CDR1 SGHNT and CDR2 YYREEE (reference sequence). The V end lost 3 bases, the J end lost 14 bases, and 26 bases lay between the germline ends. The CDR3 is 15 amino acids. CDR3 residues: CASSSDLGARGSGYF. The DNA for the CDR3 is TGTGCCAGCAGCTCCGATTTGGGGGCCCGCGGGAGTGGATACTTC.

This clone occurred a few times. The V gene is TRBV5-6, the J gene TRBJ2-5; D is perhaps TRBD1 (5 bases). CDR1 SGHDT and CDR2 YYEEEE come from the germline V gene. The V and J ends lost 1 base and 5 bases respectively, with 9 bases between them. The CDR3 spans 13 residues. The CDR3: CASSLRGVETQYF. For the CDR3, the DNA is TGTGCCAGCAGCTTGAGGGGTGTGGAGACCCAGTACTTC. The full variable domain, rest sourced from reference TRBV5-6 and TRBJ2-5, is DAGVTQSPTHLIKTRGQQVTLRCSPKSGHDTVSWYQQALGQGPQFIFQYYEEEERQRGNFPDRFSGHQFPNYSSELNVNALLLGDSALYLCASSLRGVETQYFGPGTRLLVL.

The chain couples TRBV20-1 to TRBJ1-3; D may be TRBD1 (5 bases). In germline, CDR1 is DFQATT, CDR2 SNEGSKA (reference sequence). The ends were cut back, 3 bases at V and 2 bases at J, with 14 bases in the middle. This CDR3 has 15 residues. The CDR3 reads CSASAAGEAGNTIYF. CDR3 nucleotides: TGCAGTGCTAGTGCGGCGGGGGAAGCTGGAAACACCATATATTTT.

The chain uses TRBV27 and TRBJ2-1, with D perhaps TRBD1 (6 bases). Germline V CDR1 and CDR2: MNHEY, SMNVEV (reference sequence). The CDR3 spans 15 residues. V dropped 5 bases and J dropped 2 bases, with 13 bases sitting between them. The CDR3 nucleotides are TGTGCCAGCAGTCCCAGTGGGGGCACCTACAATGAGCAGTTCTTC. This encodes CASSPSGGTYNEQFF.

This clone came up once. The chain links TRBV3-1 (or the pseudogene TRBV3-2) to TRBJ2-2; a weak D match, TRBD1 (6 bases). The V gene's germline CDR1 is LGHDT and CDR2 YNNKEL (reference sequence). V was pared by 3 bases and J by 2 bases, with 13 bases between. The CDR3 loop spans 16 amino acids. Here the CDR3 reads CASSHRGPFNTGELFF. Here the CDR3 DNA reads TGTGCCAGCAGCCACAGGGGTCCTTTTAACACCGGGGAGCTGTTTTTT.

The count of this clone is one. The chain joins TRBV6-6 to TRBJ1-4; possible D gene TRBD1, 5 bases. The germline gives CDR1 MNHNY, CDR2 SVGAGI (reference sequence). V was shortened by 6 bases and J by 9 bases, with 17 bases between the two germline ends. The CDR3 runs 14 residues. Here the CDR3 DNA reads TGTGCCAGCAGGCAGGGTTCGGCCCCCAAAAAACTGTTTTTT. Protein product: CASRQGSAPKKLFF.

This clone has only one observation. The CDR3 sequence: CASSLGTGETNSPLHF. The CDR3 nucleotides read TGTGCCAGCAGCCTAGGCACAGGGGAAACTAATTCACCCCTCCACTTT. This chain connects TRBV7-6 to TRBJ1-6, with 7 bases aligning to TRBD1. Germline V lookup: CDR1 SGHVS, CDR2 FNYEAQ. This CDR3 contains 16 residues. V trimming: 5 bases; J trimming: 6 bases; junction bases outside the gene matches: 10.